This T cell receptor (beta chain) was retrieved from a study of OX40 agonist ivuxolimab in advanced cancers. Overall study: At doses from 0.01 to 10 mg/kg, patients were given intravenous ivuxolimab every 2 weeks. People who had prior anti-PD-1, anti-PD-L1 or anti-CTLA-4 therapy could take part, and about 40% had some.

Here immunoSEQ multiplex PCR was the method, and the copy in TCRdb shows in-frame clones only, minus some. The data contain around 80,000 clones, nearly 95% of them singletons. Germline trimming cut 1 base from V and 10 bases from J; bases unmatched to any gene: 7. This CDR3 region has 15 residues. From germline, CDR1 is MGHRA and CDR2 YSYEKL. Study-level results: CD8+ T cells showed, on average, more clonal expansion than CD4+ cells.

A word on this clone: The antigen is unknown.

This sequence was found in an adult with an advanced solid tumor such as melanoma, head and neck, liver or kidney cancer. Sample: CD4+ or CD8+ T cells sorted from blood, taken in a trial of the OX40 agonist ivuxolimab. The rearrangement links TRBV4-1 to TRBJ2-1; TRBD2 aligns across 10 bases. The CDR3 region has the DNA TGCGCCAGCAGCCAAGGAGCGGGAGGGCTTCAGGAGCAGTTCTTC. Protein sequence: CASSQGAGGLQEQFF.